Included here is one T cell receptor beta chain sequence, with context. The data derive from a study of glioma-infiltrating T cells after dendritic cell vaccination. This table comes from immunoSEQ multiplex PCR, and its TCRdb copy is limited to in-frame clones, with some not included. The table has about 50,000 clones, 89% seen once. Per germline, CDR1 MNHEY and CDR2 SMNVEV (reference sequence). The length of the CDR3 is 15 residues. Trimming removed 3 bases from V and 4 bases from J, with 14 bases in between. Time point given: after dendritic cell vaccination, including at tumor progression/relapse.

This sequence originates from a human donor with glioblastoma. V gene TRBV27 combines with J gene TRBJ2-3; D possibly corresponds to TRBD2 (6 bases). The sequencing used blood, collected after dendritic cell vaccination. This chain's CDR3 is CASSFYSGGADTQYF. CDR3 DNA sequence: TGTGCCAGCAGTTTCTATAGCGGTGGGGCAGATACGCAGTATTTT.